This T cell receptor beta chain stems from a study of long-term antiretroviral therapy in people with HIV. Study observations and caveats: Nothing was known about ART adherence, viral resistance or changes in therapy.

Concerning this clone: Antigen unknown.

The junction had 11 bases not matched to a gene; V was cut back by 5 bases and J by 5 bases. The germline CDR1 and CDR2 sequences are SEHNR and FQNEAQ (reference sequence). This CDR3 region has 16 residues. The immunoSEQ assay was v3.0, run at survey level. Clones were read by immunoSEQ multiplex PCR, and TCRdb kept only the in-frame ones, dropping some. The sample has tens of thousands of clones; roughly 78% are singletons. The receptor was isolated from a man in his forties or fifties with HIV. This specimen consisted of unsorted PBMCs, obtained 0.3 years after starting antiretroviral therapy. The genes are TRBV7-9 and TRBJ2-5, with 10 bases lining up with TRBD1. CDR3 bases: TGTGCCAGCAGCGCCCTTGACAGGGGGCTTGGGGAGACCCAGTACTTC. As protein: CASSALDRGLGETQYF.